This T cell receptor (beta chain) derives from a study of cytomegalovirus exposure and HLA in healthy donors. General observations from the study: In a later analysis, common viral pathogens appeared linked to several of the most significant clusters. Upon later analysis, TCR association rates were observed to vary by HLA locus, being highest for DRB1 and lowest for HLA-C. It was taken for granted in presence/absence analyses that sequencing depth across donors was roughly uniform.

The CDR3 contains 17 residues. Germline assignment: CDR1 SGHRS and CDR2 YFSETQ. Trimming cost V 4 bases and J 5 bases; bases outside gene matches: 8. Vbeta (60) and Jbeta (13) primers were used in the PCR. Methods used by the authors: There were tens of millions of unique TCR beta chains by a later count, and some 11 million of them were shared. Only in-frame clones appear in the TCRdb table, and some are missing; sequencing was by immunoSEQ multiplex PCR. V and J calls and clone size are as listed in that table; D and trimming were resolved from the DNA. The sample consists of around 99,000 clones, 60% to 75% of them appearing once. As to this clone: The target antigen is unknown.

The rearrangement links TRBV5-1 to TRBJ2-1; 14 positions match TRBD2. The clonotype comes from a man aged 25 to 40 in good health and CMV-seronegative. The material sequenced was PBMCs. CDR3 protein: CASSRTSGRTYNNEQFF. The CDR3 DNA follows: TGCGCCAGCAGCCGGACTAGCGGGAGGACCTACAACAATGAGCAGTTCTTC.